Presented here are 30 T cell receptor beta chains from one specimen sequenced in a study of T-cell memory formation after mild COVID-19 (dated by TCRdb to about 2021). The method behind the library was 5' RACE. Data came from an Illumina NovaSeq 6000. TCRdb handled the public reads itself, with Q25 trimming in fastp and clone calling in MiXCR, and kept productive beta chains. Each CDR3 protein gets just one entry, which takes the most common genes and DNA from the rows behind it. This sample lists about 470,000 distinct CDR3 sequences; 20% to 30% were detected once. The ten largest clones add up to about an eighth of the sample. Sample: PBMCs or a T cell subset sorted from them (not recorded which). These receptors originate from an adult woman who had mild COVID-19 (a few samples of this study predate the infection). The sample titles of this study are shuffled in the database, so cell type and time point are left out; the donor was told from shared clones.

The chain employs TRBV29-1 and TRBJ2-3, with 11 bases fitting TRBD1. CDR1 is SQVTM and CDR2 is ANQGSEA in the germline V gene. The CDR3 is 15 residues long. V shed 5 bases, J shed 1 base, and the junction held 5 bases outside the gene matches. DNA of the CDR3: TGCAGCGTTCGGACAGGGGGCGCGGGCACAGATACGCAGTATTTT. Protein product: CSVRTGGAGTDTQYF.

This clonotype was seen a few times. This sequence joins TRBV12-3 or TRBV12-4 and TRBJ1-1; TRBD1 aligns across 9 bases. With V trimmed by 5 bases and J by 5 bases, 12 bases remained unmatched. This CDR3 region has 16 residues. As DNA, the CDR3 is TGTGCCAGCAGTCGGGACAGGGTAATTGGAAGGACTGAAGCTTTCTTT. Translating gives CASSRDRVIGRTEAFF.

The chain carries TRBV27 and TRBJ2-1; TRBD2 is a possible D gene (5 bases). This CDR3 comprises 15 residues. Deletions cut 2 bases from V and 7 bases from J, with 15 bases between. Germline CDR1 is MNHEY and CDR2 is SMNVEV (reference sequence). The CDR3 loop reads CASSLLPRTGNEQFF. CDR3 nucleotide sequence: TGTGCCAGCAGTTTACTCCCAAGGACTGGGAATGAGCAGTTCTTC.

The genes are TRBV10-3 and TRBJ1-3; a possible D gene is TRBD1 (6 bases). Per germline, CDR1 ENHRY and CDR2 SYGVKD. The CDR3 is 13 amino acids. V lost 11 bases and J lost 0, with 11 bases in between. CDR3 sequence (DNA): TGTGCCTCCGGGGGGGCCTCTGGAAACACCATATATTTT. This codes for CASGGASGNTIYF.

This chain connects TRBV6-5 to TRBJ1-1, with D perhaps matching TRBD1 (6 bases). Germline V CDR1 and CDR2: MNHEY, SVGAGI. V gave up 10 bases and J gave up 8 bases, with 26 bases separating them. The CDR3 loop spans 15 amino acids. CDR3 amino acids: CATSQGGDPVGEAFF. The CDR3 bases are TGTGCCACCTCTCAAGGGGGGGACCCGGTCGGAGAAGCTTTCTTT.

This clonotype was detected only a few times. J is TRBJ2-7 and V is TRBV27; 9 nucleotides line up with TRBD2. V lost 7 bases and J lost 1; bases outside the gene matches: 5. In germline, CDR1 is MNHEY, CDR2 SMNVEV (reference sequence). The CDR3 sequence is 14 residues long. Here the CDR3 DNA reads TGTGCCAGCACCCCAGCGGGGGGTTCCTACGAGCAGTACTTC. It is translated as CASTPAGGSYEQYF.

This clonotype was seen a handful of times. V and J are TRBV9 and TRBJ2-7; TRBD2 is a possible D gene (5 bases). The CDR3 covers 14 residues. CDR1 is SGDLS and CDR2 is YYNGEE in the germline V gene. Trimming stripped 2 bases from V and 0 bases from J, with 9 bases between. In nucleotides, the CDR3 is TGTGCCAGCAGCGTGAGTCGGGGCTCCTACGAGCAGTACTTC. Translation: CASSVSRGSYEQYF.

The V gene is TRBV3-1, the J gene TRBJ1-2; 7 positions agree with TRBD1. CDR3 length: 15 residues. Germline values: CDR1 LGHDT, CDR2 YNNKEL (reference sequence). V trimming: 2 bases; J trimming: 4 bases; junction bases outside the gene matches: 7. The CDR3 nucleotides read TGTGCCAGCAGCCAAAAGGGACAGAGAGTCTATGGCTACACCTTC. It specifies CASSQKGQRVYGYTF.

This chain connects TRBV7-8 to TRBJ1-5, with no clear D. The CDR3 runs 15 residues. Germline V gene sequence: CDR1 SGHVS, CDR2 FQNEAQ. V gave up 1 base and J gave up 4 bases, with 11 bases separating them. CDR3 residues: CASSLVLDINQPQHF. The CDR3 DNA reads TGTGCCAGCAGCTTAGTGTTAGACATTAATCAGCCCCAGCATTTT.

This chain connects TRBV24-1 to TRBJ2-2; D possibly corresponds to TRBD2 (6 bases). The CDR3 length is 12 residues. Germline-derived CDR1 and CDR2 are KGHDR and SFDVKD. The V end lost 7 bases, the J end lost 6 bases, and 8 bases lay between the germline ends. This CDR3 reads CATRGGPGELFF. The CDR3 DNA is TGTGCCACCAGAGGAGGGCCCGGGGAGCTGTTTTTT.

The chain carries TRBV5-4 and TRBJ2-3, with TRBD2 identical over 9 bases. CDR3 length: 16 amino acids. Germline CDR1 and CDR2: SGHNT and YYREEE (reference sequence). With 7 bases clipped from V and 4 bases from J, the junction kept 13 bases outside the gene matches. This CDR3 reads CASEDMAGGPPDTQYF. The CDR3 coding sequence is TGTGCCAGCGAGGATATGGCGGGGGGGCCGCCAGATACGCAGTATTTT.

CDR3 nucleotide sequence: TGTGCCAGCTCACCCCTGGGGAACACTGAAGCTTTCTTT. It is translated as CASSPLGNTEAFF. The gene calls are TRBV18 and TRBJ1-1; no reliable D call. CDR1 and CDR2 from the germline V gene are KGHSH and LQKENI. The CDR3 length is 13 residues. The V gene lost 3 bases and the J gene lost 1 base, with 6 bases spanning the gap. The full variable domain, rest sourced from reference TRBV18 and TRBJ1-1, is NAGVMQNPRHLVRRRGQEARLRCSPMKGHSHVYWYRQLPEEGLKFMVYLQKENIIDESGMPKERFSAEFPKEGPSILRIQQVVRGDSAAYFCASSPLGNTEAFFGQGTRLTVV.

J is TRBJ2-2 and V is TRBV30; 8 nucleotides align to TRBD2. The CDR3 sequence is 14 residues long. From germline, CDR1 is GTSNPN and CDR2 SVGIG (reference sequence). V was clipped by 6 bases and J by 5 bases; unmatched bases: 8. CDR3 DNA: TGTGCCTGCAGCGGGAGAGTCAGGACCGGGGAGCTGTTTTTT. Translating it yields CACSGRVRTGELFF.

The chain links TRBV24-1 to TRBJ2-1; weak D call: TRBD1 (7 bases). Trimming took off 0 bases at V and 8 bases at J, with 16 bases between the two ends. In germline, CDR1 is KGHDR, CDR2 SFDVKD. The CDR3 contains 16 residues. CDR3 coding DNA: TGTGCCACCAGTGATTTGGGGCAGGGGGGAATCGATGAGCAGTTCTTC. As protein: CATSDLGQGGIDEQFF.

This clonotype was observed a handful of times. The V gene is TRBV6-5, the J gene TRBJ2-1; possible D gene TRBD1, 5 bases. The V gene lost 6 bases and the J gene lost 0 bases, with 15 bases spanning the gap. The CDR3 runs 16 residues. From germline, CDR1 is MNHEY and CDR2 SVGAGI. CDR3 coding DNA: TGTGCCAGCAGAACCACAGGCCTCAGCTCCTACAATGAGCAGTTCTTC. This gives the protein CASRTTGLSSYNEQFF.

The V and J genes are TRBV18 and TRBJ1-3, with D tentatively TRBD1 (6 bases). Germline values: CDR1 KGHSH, CDR2 LQKENI. This CDR3 is built from 16 residues. V dropped 4 bases and J dropped 2 bases, with 15 bases sitting between them. The CDR3 nucleotides are TGTGCCAGCTCACTCAACGGGGGGCAACCTGGAAACACCATATATTTT. Protein sequence: CASSLNGGQPGNTIYF.

The chain links TRBV5-5 to TRBJ2-1; TRBD1 agrees at 7 bases. The CDR3 totals 13 residues. The junction had 8 bases not matched to a gene; V was cut back by 4 bases and J by 10 bases. Germline-derived CDR1 and CDR2 are SGHKS and YYEKEE (reference sequence). The CDR3 bases are TGTGCCAGCAGCCGTTGGGACAGCACCGAGCAGTTCTTC. Translating it yields CASSRWDSTEQFF.

J is TRBJ2-7 and V is TRBV5-6, with 9 nucleotides matching TRBD2. V was pared by 0 bases and J by 4 bases, with 2 bases of the junction left unmatched. Germline CDR1 SGHDT, CDR2 YYEEEE. The CDR3 is 14 amino acids. The CDR3 DNA is TGTGCCAGCAGCTTGGAAACTAGCGGGTACGAGCAGTACTTC. Protein: CASSLETSGYEQYF. The full variable domain, in which reference TRBV5-6 and TRBJ2-7 provide the parts outside the CDR3, is DAGVTQSPTHLIKTRGQQVTLRCSPKSGHDTVSWYQQALGQGPQFIFQYYEEEERQRGNFPDRFSGHQFPNYSSELNVNALLLGDSALYLCASSLETSGYEQYFGPGTRLTVT.

This clonotype was seen only a few times. The J gene is TRBJ1-5, the V gene TRBV12-3 or TRBV12-4, with D possibly TRBD1 on 6 matching bases. This CDR3 spans 14 amino acids. The germline V and J ends were trimmed by 7 bases and 6 bases, with 16 bases remaining between them. The chain's CDR3 is CASNQQGFRQPQHF. The CDR3, as DNA: TGTGCCAGCAATCAACAGGGCTTTCGTCAGCCCCAGCATTTT.

This clonotype was counted between two and nine times. The chain couples TRBV21-1 to TRBJ2-1; TRBD2 is taken as the D call from the table, unchecked against the DNA. TRBV21-1 is termed a pseudogene. This CDR3 spans 16 amino acids. The CDR3 sequence: CASSTPGLAIYNEQFF. The CDR3, as DNA: TGTGCCAGCAGCACCCCGGGACTAGCTATCTACAATGAGCAGTTCTTC.

This clonotype was observed a few times. The genes are TRBV20-1 and TRBJ2-7; D is ambiguous. Trimming removed 1 base from V and 6 bases from J, with 13 bases in between. Per germline, CDR1 DFQATT and CDR2 SNEGSKA (reference sequence). The CDR3 has 13 residues. In DNA, the CDR3 is TGCAGTGCTAGAGTACCCCTAGTGGGCGAGCAGTACTTC. Residues: CSARVPLVGEQYF.

The chain couples TRBV25-1 to TRBJ1-1, with D hard to call. V lost 4 bases and J 7 bases, leaving 10 bases between the germline ends. CDR1 and CDR2 (germline): MGHDK, SYGVNS. CDR3 length equals 12 residues. CDR3 sequence reads: CASSVRDFEAFF. In nucleotides, the CDR3 is TGTGCCAGCAGTGTTCGGGATTTTGAAGCTTTCTTT.

The rearrangement joins TRBV5-6 to TRBJ1-1, with TRBD1 identical over 8 bases. With 3 bases clipped from V and 10 bases from J, the junction kept 8 bases outside the gene matches. Germline V gene sequence: CDR1 SGHDT, CDR2 YYEEEE. The CDR3 runs 13 residues. The DNA of the CDR3 is TGTGCCAGCAGCTCTTTGGACAGGGTGGGAGCTTTCTTT. Translating it yields CASSSLDRVGAFF.

This clonotype was counted a few times. The CDR3 protein is CSARALLTPSYNEQFF. The DNA of the CDR3 is TGCAGTGCTAGAGCTTTACTAACTCCCTCCTACAATGAGCAGTTCTTC. The rearrangement uses TRBV20-1 and TRBJ2-1, with D unclear. The CDR3 is 16 residues long. V gave up 1 base and J gave up 0 bases, with 13 bases separating them. Germline assignment: CDR1 DFQATT and CDR2 SNEGSKA (reference sequence).

By share, this clonotype ranks as medium-sized (0.01 to 0.1%). The V call is TRBV12-3 or TRBV12-4, the J call TRBJ2-7, with a possible D match to TRBD2 (6 bases). The CDR3 loop spans 13 amino acids. V lost 6 bases and J lost 11, with 20 bases in between. CDR3 sequence: CASSPSDFTRKYF. The DNA for the CDR3 is TGTGCCAGCAGCCCTAGCGACTTTACCAGAAAGTACTTC.

V and J are TRBV7-2 and TRBJ2-2, with D unresolved. The CDR3 consists of 15 residues. Germline V CDR1 and CDR2: SGHTA, FQGNSA. Trimming took off 5 bases at V and 2 bases at J, with 12 bases between the two ends. CDR3 amino acids: CASSNERRNTGELFF. In DNA, the CDR3 is TGTGCCAGCAGCAACGAGAGAAGAAACACCGGGGAGCTGTTTTTT.

This chain connects TRBV24-1 to TRBJ2-3; 11 nucleotides line up with TRBD1. The germline V gene has CDR1 KGHDR and CDR2 SFDVKD. This CDR3 is built from 18 residues. With V trimmed by 0 bases and J by 4 bases, 8 bases remained unmatched. Here the CDR3 DNA reads TGTGCCACCAGTGATTTGCCGAGGACAGGGGGCGCATCAGATACGCAGTATTTT. This gives the protein CATSDLPRTGGASDTQYF.

This clonotype occurred a few times. The V and J genes are TRBV5-1 and TRBJ1-1; perhaps TRBD1 as D (5 bases). This CDR3 is 16 amino acids long. V lost 0 bases and J lost 1, with 13 bases in between. Germline CDR1 SGHRS, CDR2 YFSETQ. The CDR3 loop reads CASSLVGVYKNTEAFF. The CDR3 nucleotides read TGCGCCAGCAGCTTGGTAGGGGTTTATAAGAACACTGAAGCTTTCTTT. The variable domain in full, with the rest retrieved from reference TRBV5-1 and TRBJ1-1, is KAGVTQTPRYLIKTRGQQVTLSCSPISGHRSVSWYQQTPGQGLQFLFEYFSETQRNKGNFPGRFSGRQFSNSRSEMNVSTLELGDSALYLCASSLVGVYKNTEAFFGQGTRLTVV.

The sample holds many counts of this clonotype. This sequence joins TRBV20-1 and TRBJ1-2; TRBD1 is a possible D gene (6 bases). In germline, CDR1 is DFQATT, CDR2 SNEGSKA (reference sequence). Trimming took 6 bases from V and 0 from J, leaving 26 bases between them. The CDR3 loop spans 18 amino acids. The CDR3 region has the DNA TGCAGTGCGGCGAGACAGGCATTCTCTGCGACCCCTAACTATGGCTACACCTTC. Residues: CSAARQAFSATPNYGYTF.

The chain joins TRBV5-1 to TRBJ2-1, with TRBD2 matching over 11 bases. J was trimmed by 9 bases and V by 1 base; bases with no gene match: 6. The CDR3 sequence is 15 residues long. The germline V gene has CDR1 SGHRS and CDR2 YFSETQ. The CDR3 nucleotides read TGCGCCAGCAGCTTGATAGCGGGAGGGCGTGGTGAGCAGTTCTTC. It codes for CASSLIAGGRGEQFF.